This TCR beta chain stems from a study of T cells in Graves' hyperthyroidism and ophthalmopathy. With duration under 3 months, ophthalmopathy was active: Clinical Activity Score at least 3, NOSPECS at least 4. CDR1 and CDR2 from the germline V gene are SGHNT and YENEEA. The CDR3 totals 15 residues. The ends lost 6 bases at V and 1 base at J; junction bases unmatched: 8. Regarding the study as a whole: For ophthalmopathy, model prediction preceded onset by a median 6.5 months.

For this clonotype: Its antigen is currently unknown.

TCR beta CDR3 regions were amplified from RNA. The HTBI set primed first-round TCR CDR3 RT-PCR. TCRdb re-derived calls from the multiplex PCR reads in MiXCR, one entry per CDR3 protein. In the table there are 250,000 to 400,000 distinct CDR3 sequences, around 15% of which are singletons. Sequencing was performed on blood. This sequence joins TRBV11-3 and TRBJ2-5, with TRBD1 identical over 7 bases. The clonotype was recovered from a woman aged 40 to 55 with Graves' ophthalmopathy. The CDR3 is CASRRQGPIQETQYF. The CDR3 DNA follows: TGTGCCAGCAGGAGACAGGGACCAATCCAAGAGACCCAGTACTTC.